The present entry profiles one T cell receptor beta chain with its context. Its antigen target is currently unknown. Qualities for individual bases were not recorded, and no much larger clone is one base off. The sample belongs to a study of T cell repertoires in aging, cancer and after chemotherapy (dated by TCRdb to the late 2010s). Broadly, across the study: Six donor age groups were covered, ranging from 30 or younger up to 70 or older, and each group contained at least three individuals. Healthy donor control TCR repertoires were recorded over several months to years and showed clear clonal overlap across re-sampling. The full dataset contained several million TCR reads. The study profiled peripheral blood TCR beta repertoires from healthy donors and cancer patients to examine immunoaging and T cell reconstitution after chemotherapy. Alongside approximately 95 healthy donors serving as a reference group, the cohort included roughly 220 cancer patients, of whom more than 85 had hematological cancers and fewer than 140 had solid cancers. General study outcomes and caveats: Declining TCR diversity with age in healthy donors was mainly explained by loss of richness; in cancer patients, loss of evenness also contributed. Median generation probability increased over the chemotherapy interval in both cancer cohorts, suggesting repertoire reconstitution through rebound thymic output. The authors noted that the repertoire data do not allow conclusions about immunological memory after chemotherapy. Compared with age-matched healthy donors, untreated patients with either hematological or solid cancers had significantly lower TCR diversity in the blood along with higher clonality.

TCR beta rearrangements were amplified from genomic DNA extracted from peripheral blood rather than from sorted cells or RNA. Multiplex touch-down PCR with a mixed TRB-A/B primer pool was used to amplify rearranged TRB sequences covering the V, D and J segments. Illumina adapters and sample indices were attached to the amplicons through two consecutive PCR reactions run with Phusion HS II polymerase. After gel purification with the NucleoSpin Gel and PCR Clean-up kit, the amplicons were checked using Qubit and an Agilent 2100 Bioanalyzer. The libraries were sequenced on an Illumina MiSeq with 600-cycle, single-indexed, paired-end runs. Regarding the original processing steps: TRB sequences were processed with MiXCR versions 2.12 and 3.0.5. A clone was defined as each unique CDR3 nucleotide sequence, and only productive sequences supported by at least two reads were kept. The repertoire metrics were Shannon diversity, evenness, clonality (calculated as one minus evenness), and diversity profiles parameterized by alpha from 0 to 5. Generation probabilities of clones in paired pre- and post-chemotherapy samples were computed with the IGoR algorithm. The public sequencing data were trimmed at Q25 with fastp and processed into clonotypes with MiXCR by TCRdb, which kept only in-frame beta chains. One record per CDR3 amino acid sequence lists the most common genes and DNA. TCRdb assigned the V and J calls; the authors' analysis was not used. A total of 9,000 to 13,000 distinct CDR3 sequences appear in this sample, less than 30% of them only once. The ten largest make up around 1.2% of the sample.

From its cysteine to its phenylalanine, the CDR3 spans 13 amino acids. The retained sequence is limited to the CDR3, 39 bases, with the frame set at the first base. V is cut back by 2 bases and J by 3 bases, with 2 bases in the junction unmatched. The germline V gene yields SGHRS for CDR1 and YFSETQ for CDR2. Sequencing was performed on blood. The chain links TRBV5-1 with TRBJ2-7, and 7 bases in between align with TRBD1. The clonotype comes from a human donor in good health. The nucleotide sequence reads TGCGCCAGCAGCTTCGGGACAGTCTACGAGCAGTACTTC. Its protein product is CASSFGTVYEQYF.